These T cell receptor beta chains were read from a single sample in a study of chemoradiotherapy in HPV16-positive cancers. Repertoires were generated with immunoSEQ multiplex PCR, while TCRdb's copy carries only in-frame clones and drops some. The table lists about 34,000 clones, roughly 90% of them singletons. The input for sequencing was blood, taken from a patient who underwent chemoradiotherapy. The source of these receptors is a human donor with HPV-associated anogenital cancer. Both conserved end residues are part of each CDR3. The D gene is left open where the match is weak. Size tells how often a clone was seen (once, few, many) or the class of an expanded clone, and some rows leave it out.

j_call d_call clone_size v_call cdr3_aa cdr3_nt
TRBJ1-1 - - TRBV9 CASTRGQLNTEAFF TGTGCCAGTACCCGAGGACAGCTAAACACTGAAGCTTTCTTT
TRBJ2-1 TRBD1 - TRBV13 CASSQGQQNTPFGEQFF TGTGCCAGCAGCCAGGGACAGCAAAACACCCCTTTCGGTGAGCAGTTCTTC
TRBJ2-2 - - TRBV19 CASTSSTWRDTGELFF TGTGCCAGTACTTCCTCGACTTGGCGAGACACCGGGGAGCTGTTTTTT
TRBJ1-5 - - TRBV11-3 CASSLERNQPQHF TGTGCCAGCAGCTTAGAAAGGAATCAGCCCCAGCATTTT
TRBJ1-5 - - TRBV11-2 CASSSGEGYNQPQHF TGTGCCAGCAGCTCTGGGGAGGGGTACAATCAGCCCCAGCATTTT
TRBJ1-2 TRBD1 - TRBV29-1 CSVARDRGPDYGYTF TGCAGCGTTGCCAGGGACAGGGGGCCTGACTATGGCTACACCTTC
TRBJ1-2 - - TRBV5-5 CASSFGDSYGYTF TGTGCCAGCAGCTTTGGGGACTCCTATGGCTACACCTTC
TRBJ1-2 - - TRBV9 CASSVRGGYGYTF TGTGCCAGCAGCGTCCGAGGAGGCTATGGCTACACCTTC
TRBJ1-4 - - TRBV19 CASTPSSFHEKLFF TGTGCCAGTACCCCCAGCAGTTTCCACGAAAAACTGTTTTTT
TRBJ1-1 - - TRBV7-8 CASSLLEGGGTEAFF TGTGCCAGCAGCTTATTAGAGGGCGGTGGCACTGAAGCTTTCTTT
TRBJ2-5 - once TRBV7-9 CASSFIRDNETQYF TGTGCCAGCAGCTTTATCCGGGACAACGAGACCCAGTACTTC
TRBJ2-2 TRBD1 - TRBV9 CASSARDRMNTGELFF TGTGCCAGCAGCGCGAGGGACAGGATGAACACCGGGGAGCTGTTTTTT
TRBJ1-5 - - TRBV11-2 CASSLNRNSNQPQHF TGTGCCAGCAGCCTCAACCGGAATAGCAATCAGCCCCAGCATTTT
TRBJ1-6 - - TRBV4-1 CASSIRDGNSPLHF TGCGCCAGCAGCATTCGGGACGGGAATTCACCCCTCCACTTT
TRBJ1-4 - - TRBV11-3 CASSPPQQATNEKLFF TGTGCCAGCAGCCCACCCCAACAAGCAACTAATGAAAAACTGTTTTTT
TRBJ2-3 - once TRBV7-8 CASSLESGRSTDTQYF TGTGCCAGCAGCCTCGAAAGCGGACGAAGCACAGATACGCAGTATTTT
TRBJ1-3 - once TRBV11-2 CASSSNTGVSGNTIYF TGTGCCAGCAGCTCAAACACGGGGGTCTCTGGAAACACCATATATTTT
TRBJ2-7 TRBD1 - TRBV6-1 CASRASGTGYEQYF TGTGCCAGCAGGGCTTCCGGGACAGGTTACGAGCAGTACTTC
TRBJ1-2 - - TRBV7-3 CASRTRQESNYGYTF TGTGCCAGCAGAACTAGACAGGAGTCTAACTATGGCTACACCTTC
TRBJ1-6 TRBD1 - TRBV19 CASSNNRGSYNSPLHF TGTGCCAGTAGTAACAACAGGGGCTCCTATAATTCACCCCTCCACTTT
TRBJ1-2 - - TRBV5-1 CASSRGRTPNYGYTF TGCGCCAGCAGCAGGGGTCGGACTCCTAACTATGGCTACACCTTC
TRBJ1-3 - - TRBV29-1 CSVPGGGFCQDSGNTIYF TGCAGCGTCCCGGGGGGGGGATTCTGCCAAGACTCTGGAAACACCATATATTTT
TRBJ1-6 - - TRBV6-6 CASSWDGSYNSPLHF TGTGCCAGCAGTTGGGACGGCTCCTATAATTCACCCCTCCACTTT
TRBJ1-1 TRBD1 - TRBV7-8 CASSLREGANTEAFF TGTGCCAGCAGCTTAAGGGAGGGGGCGAACACTGAAGCTTTCTTT
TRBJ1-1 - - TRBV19 CASSILFAQLNTEAFF TGTGCCAGTAGTATTTTGTTCGCACAGTTGAACACTGAAGCTTTCTTT
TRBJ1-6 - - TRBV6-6 CASLGGSPLHF TGTGCCAGCCTCGGGGGGTCACCCCTCCACTTT
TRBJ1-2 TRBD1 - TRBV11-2 CASSLGMDRDFYGYTF TGTGCCAGCAGCTTAGGAATGGACAGGGATTTCTATGGCTACACCTTC
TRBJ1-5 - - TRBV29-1 CSVADGIRHQPQHF TGCAGCGTAGCCGACGGGATCCGCCATCAGCCCCAGCATTTT
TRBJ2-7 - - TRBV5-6 CASSGGLGFSSYEQYF TGTGCCAGCAGCGGGGGGCTCGGGTTTAGCTCCTACGAGCAGTACTTC
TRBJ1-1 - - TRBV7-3 CASSLKSGPAFF TGTGCCAGCAGCTTAAAATCAGGGCCAGCTTTCTTT
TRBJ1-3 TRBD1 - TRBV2 CASTEVGTGAVSGNTIYF TGTGCCAGCACCGAAGTTGGGACAGGGGCCGTCTCGGGAAACACCATATATTTT
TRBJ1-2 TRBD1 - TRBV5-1 CASSRQGSHYGYTF TGCGCCAGCAGCAGACAGGGGTCCCACTATGGCTACACCTTC
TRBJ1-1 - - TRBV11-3 CASSLERYTEAFF TGTGCCAGCAGCTTAGAAAGGTACACTGAAGCTTTCTTT
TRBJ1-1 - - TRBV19 CASSLPGQYTEAFF TGTGCCAGTAGCTTGCCGGGACAATACACTGAAGCTTTCTTT
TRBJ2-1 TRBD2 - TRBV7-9 CASSFGLAENEQFF TGTGCCAGCAGCTTTGGACTAGCGGAAAATGAGCAGTTCTTC
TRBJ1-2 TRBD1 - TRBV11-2 CASSSGTGTYGYTF TGTGCCAGCAGCTCCGGGACAGGGACCTATGGCTACACCTTC
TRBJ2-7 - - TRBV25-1 CASSAPRIQQGSYEQYF TGTGCCAGCAGCGCACCTAGGATCCAGCAGGGCTCCTACGAGCAGTACTTC
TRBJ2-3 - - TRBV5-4 CASSLWSTDTQYF TGTGCCAGCAGCTTGTGGAGCACAGATACGCAGTATTTT
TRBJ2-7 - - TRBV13 CASSSAEGGAHYEQYF TGTGCCAGCAGCTCCGCGGAGGGGGGCGCCCACTACGAGCAGTACTTC
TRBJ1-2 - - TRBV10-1 CASSESGNYGYTF TGCGCCAGCAGTGAGTCAGGTAACTATGGCTACACCTTC
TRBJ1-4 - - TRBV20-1 CSLRFDEKLFF TGCAGTCTGAGGTTCGATGAAAAACTGTTTTTT
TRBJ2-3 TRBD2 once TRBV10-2 CASSAPLAGASTDTQYF TGCGCCAGCAGCGCTCCACTAGCGGGGGCCAGCACAGATACGCAGTATTTT
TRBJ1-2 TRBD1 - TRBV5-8 CASSSDRGLHYTF TGTGCCAGCAGCTCAGACAGGGGCCTACACTACACCTTC
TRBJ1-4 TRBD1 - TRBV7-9 CASSFGQGVDEKLFF TGTGCCAGCAGCTTTGGACAGGGTGTGGATGAAAAACTGTTTTTT
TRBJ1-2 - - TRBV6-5 CASSYSVGTNGYTF TGTGCCAGCAGTTACTCGGTAGGGACGAATGGCTACACCTTC
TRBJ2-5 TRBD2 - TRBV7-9 CASSQVGGFQETQYF TGTGCCAGCAGCCAGGTGGGGGGGTTCCAAGAGACCCAGTACTTC